A single sample gave rise to the 16 T cell receptor beta chains below, sequenced in a study of early T cells in non-severe SARS-CoV-2 infection. TCRdb re-derived calls from the 5' RACE reads in MiXCR, one entry per CDR3 protein. Seen here are tens of thousands of distinct CDR3 sequences, 15% to 20% observed once, and the top ten hold about 8.8%. The specimen was whole blood, collected at baseline. The receptors here all came from an adult who was a healthcare worker with PCR-confirmed SARS-CoV-2 infection or an uninfected control (not recorded which).

The chain uses TRBV24-1 and TRBJ2-3; 10 nucleotides agree with TRBD1. The CDR3 has 16 amino acids. V was clipped by 4 bases and J by 4 bases; unmatched bases: 7. The germline V gene has CDR1 KGHDR and CDR2 SFDVKD. CDR3 sequence (DNA): TGTGCCACCAGTGACCCCGGGACAGGGGCTGCAGATACGCAGTATTTT. This codes for CATSDPGTGAADTQYF.

This chain connects TRBV12-3 or TRBV12-4 to TRBJ1-2; TRBD1 is a possible D gene (6 bases). V shed 6 bases and J shed 3 bases, with 14 bases lying between them. The CDR3 extends over 14 amino acids. The CDR3 DNA reads TGTGCCAGCAGCGAGGGGGGTAGGGACTATGGCTACACCTTC. Translation gives CASSEGGRDYGYTF.

This chain uses TRBV6-6 with TRBJ2-7, with 12 bases aligning to TRBD2. V was pared by 5 bases and J by 0 bases, with 2 bases of the junction left unmatched. There are 15 residues in the CDR3. Per the germline V gene, CDR1 is MNHNY and CDR2 is SVGAGI (reference sequence). As DNA, the CDR3 is TGTGCCAGCAGTGGACTAGCGGGGAGCTCCTACGAGCAGTACTTC. Translated: CASSGLAGSSYEQYF.

This clonotype has a handful of counts. The rearrangement uses TRBV5-8 and TRBJ1-6, with TRBD1 as a possible D gene (6 bases). Germline CDR1 reads SGHTS; CDR2 reads YDEGEE. The V and J ends lost 2 bases and 7 bases respectively, with 13 bases between them. The length of the CDR3 is 15 residues. CDR3: CASSFPDSRNSPLHF. The DNA for the CDR3 is TGTGCCAGCAGCTTTCCGGACAGCAGGAATTCACCCCTCCACTTT.

This chain links TRBV4-3 with TRBJ2-7; a weak D match, TRBD1 (6 bases). This CDR3 comprises 14 residues. CDR1 and CDR2 from the germline V gene are LGHNA and YSLEER. The V gene lost 0 bases and the J gene lost 2 bases, with 8 bases spanning the gap. The CDR3 coding sequence is TGCGCCAGCAGCCAAGATCGACAGGCCTACGAGCAGTACTTC. Protein sequence: CASSQDRQAYEQYF.

The CDR3 sequence is CASSERFGSGAYNEQFF. The DNA for the CDR3 is TGTGCCAGCAGCGAAAGATTTGGTAGCGGAGCCTACAATGAGCAGTTCTTC. V and J are TRBV7-6 and TRBJ2-1, with TRBD2 as a possible D gene (6 bases). Trimming stripped 5 bases from V and 2 bases from J, with 19 bases between. There are 17 residues in the CDR3. Per the germline V gene, CDR1 is SGHVS and CDR2 is FNYEAQ.

This chain joins TRBV3-1 and TRBJ2-4; D is unclear. Germline CDR1 LGHDT, CDR2 YNNKEL (reference sequence). Trimming cost V 2 bases and J 2 bases, with 4 bases left between them. The CDR3 is 13 amino acids. The CDR3 coding sequence is TGTGCCAGCAGCCAATACTCCAAAAACATTCAGTACTTC. Residues: CASSQYSKNIQYF.

The chain joins TRBV10-2 to TRBJ2-4, with 8 positions matching TRBD2. CDR3 length equals 18 residues. Germline values: CDR1 WSHSY, CDR2 SAAADI. Trimming at V came to 8 bases and at J to 3 bases, leaving 18 bases not matched to a gene. The CDR3 sequence is CASRLGTSQFRGKNIQYF. In DNA, the CDR3 is TGCGCCAGCCGCCTAGGGACTAGTCAATTCAGAGGCAAAAACATTCAGTACTTC.

The rearrangement links TRBV4-3 to TRBJ1-2; D possibly corresponds to TRBD1 (5 bases). Germline CDR1 reads LGHNA; CDR2 reads YSLEER. Trimming removed 0 bases from V and 2 bases from J, with 16 bases in between. The CDR3 contains 17 residues. CDR3 nucleotides: TGCGCCAGCAGCCAAGATCTTGCGCAGGGCGCCAACTATGGCTACACCTTC. Its translation is CASSQDLAQGANYGYTF.

As for this clonotype: The germline gene is not matched at one end of the junction; a read error may be the cause. DNA for the CDR3: TGTGCCAGCAGCCAAGGCCCGAGCACAGATACGCTGTATTTT. Protein: CASSQGPSTDTLYF. V is TRBV3-1 and J is TRBJ2-3; the D is unclear. This CDR3 has 14 residues. Germline-derived CDR1 and CDR2 are LGHDT and YNNKEL (reference sequence).

The chain couples TRBV27 to TRBJ1-6; weak D call: TRBD1 (6 bases). The CDR3 length is 14 residues. V was shortened by 3 bases and J by 10 bases, with 13 bases between the two germline ends. The V gene's germline CDR1 is MNHEY and CDR2 SMNVEV (reference sequence). This CDR3 reads CASSFQSRGSPLHF. In DNA, the CDR3 is TGTGCCAGCAGTTTCCAAAGCAGGGGCTCACCCCTCCACTTT.

The rearrangement joins TRBV7-6 to TRBJ2-3; D is ambiguous. Germline V lookup: CDR1 SGHVS, CDR2 FNYEAQ. The CDR3 contains 14 residues. V was trimmed by 2 bases and J by 0 bases, leaving 6 bases between them. This CDR3 is CASSLIPSTDTQYF. CDR3 DNA sequence: TGTGCCAGCAGCTTAATCCCTAGCACAGATACGCAGTATTTT.

This clonotype was seen a few times. The chain links TRBV2 to TRBJ2-2; D remains unclear. V lost 7 bases, J lost 1 base, and 10 bases lay in between. The germline gives CDR1 SNHLY, CDR2 FYNNEI. The CDR3 spans 14 residues. In DNA, the CDR3 is TGTGCCAGCACGGGCCGAGGGAACACCGGGGAGCTGTTTTTT. It encodes CASTGRGNTGELFF.

The rearrangement uses TRBV5-4 and TRBJ2-3, with 7 bases matching TRBD1. Germline V lookup: CDR1 SGHNT, CDR2 YYREEE (reference sequence). V lost 4 bases to trimming and J lost 3 bases; unmatched junction nucleotides: 14. The CDR3 consists of 17 residues. CDR3 sequence (DNA): TGTGCCAGCAGCGCGCCCCGACAGGGTACCGGGACAGATACGCAGTATTTT. This codes for CASSAPRQGTGTDTQYF.

In its sample, this clonotype was seen a few times. The chain links TRBV20-1 to TRBJ2-5; TRBD2 matches 8 bases. The CDR3 has 16 amino acids. Trimming at V came to 0 bases and at J to 4 bases, leaving 10 bases not matched to a gene. Germline CDR1 DFQATT, CDR2 SNEGSKA (reference sequence). CDR3 loop: CSARDLVGRAVETQYF. The CDR3 coding sequence is TGCAGTGCTAGAGATCTAGTCGGGAGGGCCGTAGAGACCCAGTACTTC.

This clonotype was observed a handful of times. The gene calls are TRBV7-2 and TRBJ2-3, with a tentative D call TRBD2 (6 bases). The CDR3 sequence is 16 residues long. Per germline, CDR1 SGHTA and CDR2 FQGNSA. Trimming removed 1 base at V and 0 bases at J, with 11 bases between. The chain's CDR3 is CASSLGLAPSTDTQYF. CDR3 coding DNA: TGTGCCAGCAGCTTAGGTCTAGCGCCGAGCACAGATACGCAGTATTTT.